This entry features one T cell receptor beta chain sequence. The data stem from a study of blood T cell repertoires in COVID-19. Study overall: Samples of COVID-19 (acute and convalescent) were obtained from the United States, Italy and Spain.

The CDR3 loop spans 14 amino acids. The germline CDR1 and CDR2 sequences are SGHNT and YENEEA. Trimming removed 5 bases at V and 9 bases at J, with 14 bases between. Measured with immunoSEQ multiplex PCR; TCRdb has only the in-frame clones, and not every one. The sample lists about 70,000 clones; approximately 80% were seen once. J is TRBJ1-6 and V is TRBV11-3; no reliable D call. The sequencing sample was made of peripheral blood. The TCR was taken from a man in his 70s who had recovered from COVID-19. For the CDR3, the DNA is TGTGCCAGCAGCCCCATGGGCATGTTTTCACCCCTCCACTTT. It yields the protein CASSPMGMFSPLHF.